This T cell receptor beta chain stems from a study of cytotoxic CD8 clonotypes in ibrutinib-treated CLL. Points from the study as a whole: Sampling times, which were not matched between the groups, differed between sustained-remission patients and progressing patients.

This CDR3 region has 12 residues. Trimming took 7 bases from V and 7 from J, leaving 10 bases between them. Germline CDR1 SNHLY, CDR2 FYNNEI. TCRdb's copy holds only in-frame clones and misses some; the assay was immunoSEQ multiplex PCR. The table lists approximately 340,000 clones, 67% of them singletons. Concerning this clone itself: Its antigen remains unknown.

The sample consisted of PBMCs, taken after 36 months of ibrutinib treatment. This receptor was taken from a human donor with chronic lymphocytic leukemia. The chain joins TRBV2 to TRBJ1-4; D possibly corresponds to TRBD1 (5 bases). The CDR3 sequence is CASTGKGEKLFF. CDR3 nucleotide sequence: TGTGCCAGCACAGGGAAGGGTGAAAAACTGTTTTTT.